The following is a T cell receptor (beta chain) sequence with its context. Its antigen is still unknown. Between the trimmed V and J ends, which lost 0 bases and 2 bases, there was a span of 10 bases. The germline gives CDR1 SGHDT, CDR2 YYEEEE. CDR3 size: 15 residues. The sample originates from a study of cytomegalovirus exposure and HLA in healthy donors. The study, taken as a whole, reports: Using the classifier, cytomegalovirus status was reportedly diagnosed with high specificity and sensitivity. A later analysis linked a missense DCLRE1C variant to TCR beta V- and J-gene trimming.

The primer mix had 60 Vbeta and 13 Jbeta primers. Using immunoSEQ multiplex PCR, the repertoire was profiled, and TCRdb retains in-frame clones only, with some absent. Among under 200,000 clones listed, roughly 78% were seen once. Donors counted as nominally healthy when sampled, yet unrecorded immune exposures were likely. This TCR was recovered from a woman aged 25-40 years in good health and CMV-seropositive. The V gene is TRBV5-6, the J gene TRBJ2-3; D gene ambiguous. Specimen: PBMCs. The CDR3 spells CASSLAGLSTDTQYF. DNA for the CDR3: TGTGCCAGCAGCTTGGCTGGGCTATCCACAGATACGCAGTATTTT.